The rows below give T cell receptor beta chains drawn from one sample of a study of T cell responses to AZD1222 COVID-19 vaccine. Some clones are missing from TCRdb's copy, which holds only in-frame ones; the method was immunoSEQ multiplex PCR. This table has just over 90,000 clones, 80% to 90% appearing once. The material sequenced was peripheral blood, taken 28 days after the second AZD1222 dose. Receptors originate from an adult who received the AZD1222 COVID-19 vaccine. Both conserved end residues are part of each CDR3. The order of the fields is V gene, J gene, CDR3 protein.

>TRBV3-1/TRBV3-2|TRBJ2-3
CASSQGGRLAAQDTQYF
>TRBV12-3/TRBV12-4|TRBJ1-2
CASSQLGTVGYTF
>TRBV7-3|TRBJ1-1
CASSPQGNTEAFF
>TRBV7-2|TRBJ2-2
CASSLNPTGELFF
>TRBV12-3/TRBV12-4|TRBJ2-1
CASRTSYNEQFF
>TRBV10-3|TRBJ1-2
CAIREGENYGYTF
>TRBV30|TRBJ1-5
CAWSVQNNQPQHF
>TRBV12-5|TRBJ2-1
CASGTLAGGHEQFF
>TRBV4-3|TRBJ1-1
CASSQAGTVNTEAFF
>TRBV6-4|TRBJ2-1
CASSEVARNNEQFF
>TRBV4-2|TRBJ2-5
CASSPLAGGPETQYF
>TRBV12-5|TRBJ2-7
CASGLVGGYEQYF
>TRBV6-5|TRBJ2-7
CASKRLAGLNEQYF
>TRBV5-1|TRBJ1-2
CASSAPRTGYGYTF
>TRBV3-1/TRBV3-2|TRBJ1-2
CASSWDQNYGYTF
>TRBV27|TRBJ2-2
CASSAWGAGELFF
>TRBV19|TRBJ1-2
CASSVDRGNDYGYTF
>TRBV5-8|TRBJ2-1
CASSRPGLAGFVQFF
>TRBV5-4|TRBJ2-5
CASSSMHQETQYF
>TRBV5-1|TRBJ1-1
CASSLEGMNTEAFF
>TRBV6-5|TRBJ1-1
CASSSRGPAEAFF
>TRBV9|TRBJ1-6
CASSVRQYNSPLHF
>TRBV3-1/TRBV3-2|TRBJ2-1
CASSLYTGSYNEQFF
>TRBV29-1|TRBJ1-2
CSASGPLGGYTF
>TRBV6-1|TRBJ2-4
CASSDRDSTDIQYF
>TRBV9|TRBJ1-3
CASSATGPMRTGNTIYF
>TRBV4-3|TRBJ2-3
CASSQEFSTDTQYF
>TRBV25-1|TRBJ2-7
CASSGQGSYEQYF
>TRBV3-1/TRBV3-2|TRBJ1-5
CASSQGRTGLHVPNQPQHF
>TRBV4-1|TRBJ1-5
CASSQLDMGLGNQPQHF
>TRBV10-2|TRBJ2-7
CASSESQGSGEQYF
>TRBV20-1|TRBJ2-7
CSASRVGSYPAYEQYF
>TRBV5-1|TRBJ1-6
CASSLDGPGRGSPLHF
>TRBV11-3|TRBJ2-2
CASSSPGTGELFF
>TRBV11-2|TRBJ1-1
CASSLTGSPEAFF